A selection of T cell receptor beta chains follows, all from one sample in a study of cytomegalovirus exposure and HLA in healthy donors. Profiled with immunoSEQ multiplex PCR; TCRdb holds only in-frame clones, not every one. Seen here are about 200,000 clones, 81% observed once, and the top ten hold around 1.2%. Sequencing was done on a sample of PBMCs. The source is a woman aged 25 to 39 in good health and CMV-seronegative. Both conserved end residues are part of each CDR3. The order of the fields is D gene, clone size, V gene, CDR3 length, J gene, CDR3 DNA, CDR3 protein. D genes are given only for firm matches. For some rows the clone size is stated as once, few or many, or as a class when expanded; others skip it.

>.|.|TRBV2|12|TRBJ1-1
TGTGCCAGCGGCAGGGGTCTCGGTGAAGCTTTCTTT
CASGRGLGEAFF
>TRBD1|.|TRBV19|16|TRBJ1-5
TGTGCCAGTAGTATTATTCAGGGACAGGGGTATCAGCCCCAGCATTTT
CASSIIQGQGYQPQHF
>.|.|TRBV5-1|14|TRBJ2-7
TGCGCCAGCAGCTCCCCGGGAAAAATGTACGAGCAGTACTTC
CASSSPGKMYEQYF
>.|.|TRBV5-1|14|TRBJ1-5
TGCGCCAGCAGCCCATCACAGGGTTCCCAGCCCCAGCATTTT
CASSPSQGSQPQHF
>.|.|TRBV7-9|13|TRBJ1-1
TGTGCCAGCAGCCCCCCCCAGGGGAATGAAGCTTTCTTT
CASSPPQGNEAFF
>.|.|TRBV5-1|14|TRBJ1-1
TGCGCCAGCAGTCTGGACTCCGCGAACACTGAAGCTTTCTTT
CASSLDSANTEAFF
>.|.|TRBV9|16|TRBJ1-1
TGTGCCAGCAGCGTAGGGGTGTGGGGGGAGAACACTGAAGCTTTCTTT
CASSVGVWGENTEAFF
>TRBD1|.|TRBV5-1|14|TRBJ1-2
TGCGCCAGCAGCTACTACAGGGGGCGGGGAGGCTACACCTTC
CASSYYRGRGGYTF
>.|.|TRBV4-1|17|TRBJ2-7
TGCGCCAGCAGCCTTCAAATTACAGGGAGAATCTCCTACGAGCAGTACTTC
CASSLQITGRISYEQYF
>TRBD1|.|TRBV19|14|TRBJ2-7
TGTGCCAGTAGTGTACGACAGGGGGTAGACGAGCAGTACTTC
CASSVRQGVDEQYF
>.|once|TRBV5-1|15|TRBJ2-7
TGCGCCAGCAGCTTGGGACGGGTGAGCTCCTACGAGCAGTACTTC
CASSLGRVSSYEQYF
>TRBD2|.|TRBV11-2|17|TRBJ2-5
TGTGCCAGCAGCTTAGAGGGGACTAGCGGGGGCTGGGAGACCCAGTACTTC
CASSLEGTSGGWETQYF
>.|.|TRBV7-3|13|TRBJ2-3
TGTGCCAGCAGCTTTCTCTCCACAGATACGCAGTATTTT
CASSFLSTDTQYF
>.|.|TRBV19|15|TRBJ2-3
TGTGCCAGTAAACAAGAGACAGTTAGCACAGATACGCAGTATTTT
CASKQETVSTDTQYF
>.|.|TRBV5-3|12|TRBJ1-6
TGTGCCAGAAGCTTGCGGGTTTCACCCCTCCACTTT
CARSLRVSPLHF
>TRBD1|.|TRBV20-1|11|TRBJ2-4
TGCAGTGCTTACAGGGGAAACATTCAGTACTTC
CSAYRGNIQYF
>TRBD2|.|TRBV5-6|17|TRBJ2-7
TGTGCCAGCAGCTTGAGACTAGCGGGAAGACACTCCTACGAGCAGTACTTC
CASSLRLAGRHSYEQYF
>.|.|TRBV6-6|14|TRBJ2-3
TGTGCCAGCCGAATAGCGGCGAACACAGATACGCAGTATTTT
CASRIAANTDTQYF
>.|.|TRBV30|15|TRBJ2-1
TGTGCCTGGAGACTAGGGGGTGGTACTTACAATGAGCAGTTCTTC
CAWRLGGGTYNEQFF
>.|.|TRBV7-6|13|TRBJ2-7
TGTGCCAGCAGACAAACAGGAACCTACGAGCAGTACTTC
CASRQTGTYEQYF
>TRBD2|.|TRBV6-1|16|TRBJ2-1
TGTGCCAGCAGTGAAGCCGGGGCGGGGGCCTACAATGAGCAGTTCTTC
CASSEAGAGAYNEQFF
>.|.|TRBV5-1|14|TRBJ1-1
TGCGCCAGCAGCTTATTGGGAGGGAACACTGAAGCTTTCTTT
CASSLLGGNTEAFF
>TRBD1|.|TRBV5-6|14|TRBJ1-3
TGTGCCAGCAGCTGGGACAGGGTTGGAAACACCATATATTTT
CASSWDRVGNTIYF
>TRBD1|.|TRBV28|13|TRBJ1-5
TGTGCCAGCACGGGGACAGGGAGGCAGCCCCAGCATTTT
CASTGTGRQPQHF
>.|few|TRBV7-9|15|TRBJ1-2
TGTGCCAGCAGCTTAAGTCGCTCGACAGCCTATGGCTACACCTTC
CASSLSRSTAYGYTF
>.|.|TRBV20-1|11|TRBJ1-2
TGCAGTGCGGCGGGGTCGTATGGCTACACCTTC
CSAAGSYGYTF
>.|.|TRBV5-1|14|TRBJ1-1
TGCGCCAGCAGCCCGGACGGAGGTAAGACTGAAGCTTTCTTT
CASSPDGGKTEAFF
>.|.|TRBV6-6|12|TRBJ1-1
TGTGCCAGCAGGCTTAGAGGCACTGAAGCTTTCTTT
CASRLRGTEAFF
>.|once|TRBV7-9|14|TRBJ2-7
TGTGCCAGCAGCCCCTCGGCAGGCTCCTACGAGCAGTACTTC
CASSPSAGSYEQYF
>.|.|TRBV30|13|TRBJ2-5
TGTGCCTGGAGTGTGGAGGTACAAGAGACCCAGTACTTC
CAWSVEVQETQYF
>TRBD1|.|TRBV7-9|15|TRBJ1-6
TGTGCCAGCAGCCCGGGGACAGGGGGTTATTCACCCCTCCACTTT
CASSPGTGGYSPLHF
>TRBD1|.|TRBV28|15|TRBJ1-5
TGTGCCCTCCGCCCGGGACAGGGGCCCAATCAGCCCCAGCATTTT
CALRPGQGPNQPQHF
>TRBD2|.|TRBV15|17|TRBJ2-7
TGTGCCACCAGCAGAGAACCTTCGGGGGGAGGCTCCTACGAGCAGTACTTC
CATSREPSGGGSYEQYF
>.|.|TRBV28|14|TRBJ1-5
TGTGCCCACGTACCCGGGGGGCGAAATCAGCCCCAGCATTTT
CAHVPGGRNQPQHF
>TRBD2|.|TRBV7-6|15|TRBJ2-5
TGTGCCAGCAGCTTCATAGCGGGAGGAGAAGAGACCCAGTACTTC
CASSFIAGGEETQYF
>TRBD1|.|TRBV5-1|14|TRBJ1-5
TGCGCCAGCAGCTTGGCAGGGGGCGGTCAGCCCCAGCATTTT
CASSLAGGGQPQHF
>.|.|TRBV6-1|15|TRBJ1-3
TGTGCCAGCAGGACCGACACCTTCTCTGGAAACACCATATATTTT
CASRTDTFSGNTIYF
>.|.|TRBV15|13|TRBJ2-1
TGTGCCACCAGCAGATCCTACCGGGACTTACAGTTCTTC
CATSRSYRDLQFF
>.|.|TRBV15|15|TRBJ2-5
TGTGCCACCAGCAGAGAGTCCAGGCTCCAAGAGACCCAGTACTTC
CATSRESRLQETQYF
>TRBD2|once|TRBV29-1|18|TRBJ2-5
TGCAGCGTTGATTATAGCGGGAGGCTCTCGATTTACCAAGAGACCCAGTACTTC
CSVDYSGRLSIYQETQYF
>.|.|TRBV7-2|16|TRBJ2-3
TGTGCCAGCAGCTTAGAGGGGCCACTTAGCACAGATACGCAGTATTTT
CASSLEGPLSTDTQYF
>TRBD1|few|TRBV2|14|TRBJ2-7
TGTGCCAGCAGGCCGGGACAGGGTACGGTCGAGCAGTACTTC
CASRPGQGTVEQYF
>.|.|TRBV7-8|15|TRBJ2-4
TGTGCCAGCAGAACCGCGGACACTACCAAAAACATTCAGTACTTC
CASRTADTTKNIQYF
>.|.|TRBV27|15|TRBJ2-7
TGTGCCAGCAGTTTGGTGGGGGCCGGCTATTACGAGCAGTACTTC
CASSLVGAGYYEQYF
>TRBD1|few|TRBV6-1|14|TRBJ1-5
TGTGCCAGCACCACCGGGACAGATCATCAGCCCCAGCATTTT
CASTTGTDHQPQHF
>.|.|TRBV7-2|12|TRBJ2-2
TGTGCCCGCGACTTGAACACCGGGGAGCTGTTTTTT
CARDLNTGELFF
>.|.|TRBV5-4|12|TRBJ1-1
TGTGCCAGCAGTCGGGAGGGTATTGAAGCTTTCTTT
CASSREGIEAFF
>TRBD1|few|TRBV28|16|TRBJ2-7
TGTGCCAGCAGTGCCCTCCATCGGGACAGTACCTTCGAGCAGTACTTC
CASSALHRDSTFEQYF
>TRBD1|.|TRBV27|15|TRBJ1-3
TGTGCCAGCAGTCCTGGGACAGGCTACAGAAACACCATATATTTT
CASSPGTGYRNTIYF
>.|few|TRBV5-4|14|TRBJ1-4
TGTGCCAGCAGCTTGGCGGTCACTAATGAAAAACTGTTTTTT
CASSLAVTNEKLFF
>.|.|TRBV28|15|TRBJ1-6
TGTGCCAGCAGTTGGGGGAGGGGGGGGCTTTCACCCCTCCACTTT
CASSWGRGGLSPLHF
>.|few|TRBV15|14|TRBJ1-1
TGTGCCACCAGCAGAGATAGAGGGGGCACTGAAGCTTTCTTT
CATSRDRGGTEAFF
>.|.|TRBV5-1|12|TRBJ1-6
TGCGCCAGCAGCCTAGACGAAAGGCCCCTCCACTTT
CASSLDERPLHF
>TRBD2|.|TRBV11-2|18|TRBJ2-1
TGTGCCAGCAGCGTTCCTAGGGGGGCGGGAGGACGCTACAATGAGCAGTTCTTC
CASSVPRGAGGRYNEQFF
>TRBD1|.|TRBV25-1|13|TRBJ2-7
TGTGCCAGCAGGGGACAGGGTTTCTACGAGCAGTACTTC
CASRGQGFYEQYF
>.|.|TRBV5-1|16|TRBJ2-7
TGCGCCAGCAGCCCAGGGGATGTCCTCAATGGCTACGAGCAGTACTTC
CASSPGDVLNGYEQYF